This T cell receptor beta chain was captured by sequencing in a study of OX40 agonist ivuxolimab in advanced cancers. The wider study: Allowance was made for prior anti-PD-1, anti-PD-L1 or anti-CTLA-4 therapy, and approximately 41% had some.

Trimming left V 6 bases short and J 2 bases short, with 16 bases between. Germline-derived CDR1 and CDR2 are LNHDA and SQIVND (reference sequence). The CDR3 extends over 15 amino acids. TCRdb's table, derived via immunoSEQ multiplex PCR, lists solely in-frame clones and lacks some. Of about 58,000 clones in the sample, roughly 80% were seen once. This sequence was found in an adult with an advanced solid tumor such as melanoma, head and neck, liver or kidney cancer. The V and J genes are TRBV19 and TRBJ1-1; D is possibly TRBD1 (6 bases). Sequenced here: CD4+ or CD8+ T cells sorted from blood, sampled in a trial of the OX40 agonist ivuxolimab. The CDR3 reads CASSRTDQYNTEAFF. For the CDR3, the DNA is TGTGCCAGTAGCCGGACAGATCAATATAACACTGAAGCTTTCTTT.